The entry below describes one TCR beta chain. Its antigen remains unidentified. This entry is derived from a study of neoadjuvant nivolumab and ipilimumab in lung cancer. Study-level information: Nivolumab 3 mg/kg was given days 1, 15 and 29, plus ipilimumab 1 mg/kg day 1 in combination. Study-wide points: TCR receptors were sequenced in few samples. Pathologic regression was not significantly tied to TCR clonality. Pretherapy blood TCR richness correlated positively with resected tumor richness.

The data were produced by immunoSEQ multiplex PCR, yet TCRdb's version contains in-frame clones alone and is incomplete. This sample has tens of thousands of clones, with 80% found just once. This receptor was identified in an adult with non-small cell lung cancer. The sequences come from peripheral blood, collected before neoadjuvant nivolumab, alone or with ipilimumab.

CDR3 bases: TGTGCCAGCAAGGGGACAGGGGACCAGACCCAGTACTTC. It yields the protein CASKGTGDQTQYF. The chain has TRBV6-1 and TRBJ2-5, with 10 bases lining up with TRBD1. The V and J ends lost 7 bases and 6 bases, in that order; junction bases with no gene match: 5. Germline lookup yields CDR1 MNHNS and CDR2 SASEGT. The CDR3 extends over 13 amino acids.